This T cell receptor beta chain stems from a study of beta chain features in type 1 diabetes. The V gene lost 3 bases and the J gene lost 4 bases, with 21 bases spanning the gap. The CDR3 runs 17 residues. The germline gives CDR1 WNHNN, CDR2 SYGVQD (reference sequence). Expressed TCRB transcripts were sequenced because the isolated RNA had all been reverse transcribed beforehand. TCRdb keeps only in-frame clones here, not all; method: immunoSEQ multiplex PCR. This sample has hundreds of thousands of clones, with 55% to 70% found just once. The chain joins TRBV10-1 to TRBJ1-1; weak D call: TRBD1 (6 bases). This sequence was found in a man between 25 and 39 years old in good health. Material for sequencing was naive CD4+ T cells from blood. In nucleotides, the CDR3 is TGCGCCAGCAGTGAAATGCAGGGGCCAGGCCGGGTCACTGAAGCTTTCTTT. This translates into CASSEMQGPGRVTEAFF.